The present TCR beta chain was sequenced within a study of blood T cells in healthy people across ages. About the study: Template switching caught about one barcoded beta molecule for each two T cells.

A sample-barcoded 5' primer and a J-beta primer mix were used in a second PCR of roughly 7 to 12 cycles. TCRdb redid the calling of the 5' RACE reads with MiXCR, one entry per CDR3 protein. The table has about 1,000,000 distinct CDR3 sequences, 40% to 50% seen once. The CDR3 extends over 14 amino acids. The V segment lost 6 bases and the J segment 2 bases; nucleotides outside the gene matches: 5. CDR1 is MNHEY, CDR2 SVGEGT, per germline. This receptor was obtained from a woman in her fifties or sixties in good health. The sequenced sample consisted of blood. The V gene is TRBV6-2 or TRBV6-3, the J gene TRBJ2-3, with TRBD1 identical over 7 bases. The CDR3 DNA sequence: TGTGCCAGCAGGAGGGACAGACACACAGATACGCAGTATTTT. It codes for CASRRDRHTDTQYF.